A selection of T cell receptor beta chains follows, all from one sample in a study of control samples from healthy donors and cancer patients. Data came from immunoSEQ multiplex PCR; TCRdb stores just in-frame clones and leaves some out. The repertoire holds 45,000 or so clones, with more than 70% as singletons. Source material: PBMCs. These receptors were obtained from a woman in her sixties with lung cancer. Each CDR3 is given with its conserved first and last residue. D genes are given only for firm matches. Size values are once, few and many counts, or a class for expanded clones, and some rows have none.

cdr3_length j_call clone_size d_call v_call cdr3_aa cdr3_nt
14 TRBJ2-6 - - TRBV7-9 CASRLDSGANVLTF TGTGCCAGCAGGTTAGACTCTGGGGCCAACGTCCTGACTTTC
11 TRBJ2-1 - - TRBV12-3/TRBV12-4 CASSSDNEQFF TGTGCCAGCAGTAGCGACAATGAGCAGTTCTTC
13 TRBJ1-1 - - TRBV28 CASSLQAGTEAFF TGTGCCAGCAGTTTGCAGGCGGGGACTGAAGCTTTCTTT
13 TRBJ2-1 - - TRBV3-1/TRBV3-2 CASSPWDIGEQFF TGTGCCAGCAGCCCGTGGGACATCGGTGAGCAGTTCTTC
15 TRBJ2-1 - - TRBV19 CASSIWGDPYNEQFF TGTGCCAGTAGTATTTGGGGGGACCCCTACAATGAGCAGTTCTTC
16 TRBJ2-5 - TRBD2 TRBV28 CASIGTLLAGGETQYF TGTGCCAGCATCGGTACCCTACTAGCGGGAGGAGAGACCCAGTACTTC
17 TRBJ1-3 - - TRBV5-6 CASSLDLSLTSGNTIYF TGTGCCAGCAGCTTGGATCTTTCCCTAACCTCTGGAAACACCATATATTTT
16 TRBJ1-2 once - TRBV27 CASSFGPRGGSYGYTF TGTGCCAGCAGTTTCGGGCCAAGGGGGGGCTCGTATGGCTACACCTTC
16 TRBJ2-3 - TRBD1 TRBV13 CASSPGTGGAIDTQYF TGTGCCAGCAGCCCCGGGACAGGGGGGGCCATAGATACGCAGTATTTT
16 TRBJ1-5 few TRBD1 TRBV10-3 CAISESGRGSNQPQHF TGTGCCATCAGTGAGTCAGGCAGGGGGAGCAATCAGCCCCAGCATTTT
13 TRBJ2-3 - - TRBV7-9 CASENVAADTQYF TGTGCCAGCGAGAATGTCGCTGCGGATACGCAGTATTTT
15 TRBJ2-7 - TRBD1 TRBV4-1 CASSQDPRQGVEQYF TGCGCCAGCAGCCAAGATCCGAGACAGGGGGTCGAGCAGTACTTC
14 TRBJ2-3 - TRBD2 TRBV6-5 CASSKSGDTDTQYF TGTGCCAGCAGTAAAAGCGGGGACACAGATACGCAGTATTTT
15 TRBJ2-7 - - TRBV7-2 CASSLDAGSSYEQYF TGTGCCAGCAGCTTAGATGCCGGATCCTCCTACGAGCAGTACTTC
14 TRBJ1-1 - TRBD1 TRBV7-3 CASRTDRGDTEAFF TGTGCCAGCAGAACCGACAGGGGAGACACTGAAGCTTTCTTT
15 TRBJ2-1 once TRBD2 TRBV9 CASSVGLARNNEQFF TGTGCCAGCAGCGTAGGACTAGCGAGAAACAATGAGCAGTTCTTC
14 TRBJ1-5 - - TRBV27 CASSLSGLNQPQHF TGTGCCAGCAGTTTATCTGGACTCAATCAGCCCCAGCATTTT
19 TRBJ2-7 - TRBD2 TRBV7-9 CASSLVYVGPSGTAYEQYF TGTGCCAGCAGCTTAGTATACGTGGGTCCTAGCGGGACCGCCTACGAGCAGTACTTC
11 TRBJ1-1 - - TRBV19 CASSLNTEAFF TGTGCCAGTAGTTTGAACACTGAAGCTTTCTTT
12 TRBJ1-1 once - TRBV11-2 CASIDQRSAAFF TGTGCCAGCATCGACCAGAGGTCGGCGGCTTTCTTT
16 TRBJ2-7 once - TRBV7-9 CASSMLSGIYRYEQYF TGTGCCAGCAGCATGCTATCAGGGATCTATCGCTACGAGCAGTACTTC
16 TRBJ2-5 - TRBD2 TRBV9 CASSPPSGSESETQYF TGTGCCAGCAGCCCACCTAGCGGGAGCGAATCGGAGACCCAGTACTTC
15 TRBJ1-5 - TRBD1 TRBV7-2 CASSLVTRGNQPQHF TGTGCCAGCAGCTTAGTAACCAGGGGGAATCAGCCCCAGCATTTT
15 TRBJ2-1 once - TRBV4-1 CASISGTDPYNEQFF TGCGCCAGCATTTCCGGGACCGATCCCTACAATGAGCAGTTCTTC
17 TRBJ1-1 - TRBD1 TRBV4-1 CASSHSYTGQKNTEAFF TGCGCCAGCAGCCATTCTTATACGGGACAGAAGAACACTGAAGCTTTCTTT
14 TRBJ2-1 - TRBD2 TRBV6-5 CASSYRLAGHEQFF TGTGCCAGCAGTTACCGGCTAGCGGGACATGAGCAGTTCTTC
17 TRBJ1-5 - TRBD1 TRBV28 CASSLGQGRPASQPQHF TGTGCCAGCAGTTTGGGACAGGGACGTCCGGCCTCCCAGCCCCAGCATTTT
14 TRBJ1-4 - TRBD1 TRBV7-9 CASSPGQGSEKLFF TGTGCCAGCAGCCCGGGACAGGGGAGTGAAAAACTGTTTTTT
16 TRBJ1-2 - TRBD1 TRBV28 CASNRPQGALRYGYTF TGTGCCAGCAACCGCCCTCAGGGGGCTCTTCGCTATGGCTACACCTTC
15 TRBJ1-5 - - TRBV3-1/TRBV3-2 CASSRGIDSNQPQHF TGTGCCAGCAGCCGCGGGATAGATAGCAATCAGCCCCAGCATTTT
13 TRBJ1-1 - - TRBV18 CASSPQENTEAFF TGTGCCAGCTCACCCCAAGAGAACACTGAAGCTTTCTTT